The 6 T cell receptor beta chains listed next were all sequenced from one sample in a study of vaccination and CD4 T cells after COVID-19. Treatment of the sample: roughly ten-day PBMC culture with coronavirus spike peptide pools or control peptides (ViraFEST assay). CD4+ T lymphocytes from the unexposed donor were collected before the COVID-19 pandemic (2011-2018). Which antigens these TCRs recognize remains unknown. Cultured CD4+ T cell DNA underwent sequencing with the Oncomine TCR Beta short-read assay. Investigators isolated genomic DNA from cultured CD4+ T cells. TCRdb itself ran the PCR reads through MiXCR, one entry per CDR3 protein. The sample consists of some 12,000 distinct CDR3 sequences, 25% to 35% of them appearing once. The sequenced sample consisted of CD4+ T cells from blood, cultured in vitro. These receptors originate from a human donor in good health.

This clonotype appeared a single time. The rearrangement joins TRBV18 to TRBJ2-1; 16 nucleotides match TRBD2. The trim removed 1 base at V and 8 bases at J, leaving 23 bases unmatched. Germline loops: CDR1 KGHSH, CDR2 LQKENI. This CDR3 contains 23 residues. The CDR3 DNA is TGTGCCAGCTCACCACTGGGGGGGCGGGAGGGCCCGGGACTAGCGGGAGGGCCTTATGAGCAGTTCTTC. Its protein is CASSPLGGREGPGLAGGPYEQFF.

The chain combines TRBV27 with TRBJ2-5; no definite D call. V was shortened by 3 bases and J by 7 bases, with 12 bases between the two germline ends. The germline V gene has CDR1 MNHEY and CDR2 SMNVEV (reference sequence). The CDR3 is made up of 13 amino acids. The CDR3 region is CASSFGSTGTQYF. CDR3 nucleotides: TGTGCCAGCAGTTTCGGATCCACGGGGACCCAGTACTTC.

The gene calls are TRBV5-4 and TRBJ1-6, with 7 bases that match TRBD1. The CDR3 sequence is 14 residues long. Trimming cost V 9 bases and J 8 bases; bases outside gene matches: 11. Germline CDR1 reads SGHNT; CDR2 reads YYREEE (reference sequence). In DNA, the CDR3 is TGTGCCACCACAAAGGGACAGTCGGATTCACCCCTCCACTTT. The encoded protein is CATTKGQSDSPLHF.

The CDR3 here is CASSLRAGGHLDNEQFF. CDR3 DNA: TGTGCCAGCAGCTTAAGGGCGGGAGGTCATCTCGACAATGAGCAGTTCTTC. The gene calls are TRBV7-3 and TRBJ2-1; 8 nucleotides line up with TRBD2. Unmatched junction bases numbered 10, after V lost 1 base and J lost 5 bases. Per germline, CDR1 SGHTA and CDR2 FQGTGA. The CDR3 extends over 17 amino acids.

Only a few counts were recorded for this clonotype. This CDR3 is CATRRTGVSGELFF. DNA for the CDR3: TGTGCCACCCGGCGGACGGGAGTGTCCGGGGAGCTGTTTTTT. V gene TRBV6-4 combines with J gene TRBJ2-2; D perhaps matches TRBD2 (6 bases). The V end lost 10 bases, the J end lost 6 bases, and 18 bases lay between the germline ends. This CDR3 has 14 amino acids. Germline V lookup: CDR1 MRHNA, CDR2 SNTAGT.

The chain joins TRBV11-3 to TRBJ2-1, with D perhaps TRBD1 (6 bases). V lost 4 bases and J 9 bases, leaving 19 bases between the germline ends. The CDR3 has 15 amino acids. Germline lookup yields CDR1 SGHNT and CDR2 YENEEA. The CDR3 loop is CASSSKGVAAGEQFF. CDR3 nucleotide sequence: TGTGCCAGCAGCTCAAAGGGGGTGGCAGCCGGTGAGCAGTTCTTC.